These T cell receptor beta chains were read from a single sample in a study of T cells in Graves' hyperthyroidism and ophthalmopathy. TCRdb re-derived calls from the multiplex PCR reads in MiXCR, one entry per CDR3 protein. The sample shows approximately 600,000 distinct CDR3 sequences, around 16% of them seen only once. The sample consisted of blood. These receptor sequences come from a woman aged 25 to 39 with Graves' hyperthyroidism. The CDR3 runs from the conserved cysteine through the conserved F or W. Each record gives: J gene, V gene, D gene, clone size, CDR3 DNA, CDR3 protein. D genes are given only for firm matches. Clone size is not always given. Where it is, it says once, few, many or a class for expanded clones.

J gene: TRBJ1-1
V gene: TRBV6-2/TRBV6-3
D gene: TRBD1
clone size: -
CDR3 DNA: TGTGCCAGCAGTTACTCTTTCCACAGGGGCACTGAAGCTTTCTTT
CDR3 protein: CASSYSFHRGTEAFF

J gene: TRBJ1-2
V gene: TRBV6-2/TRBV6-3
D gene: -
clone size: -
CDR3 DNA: TGTGCCAGCAGCCCCATGGCCCAAGCTAACTATGGCTACACCTTC
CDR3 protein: CASSPMAQANYGYTF

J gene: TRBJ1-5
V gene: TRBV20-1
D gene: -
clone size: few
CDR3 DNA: TGCAGTGCTAGTTGGGCTCCAAGGGAGCAGCCCCAGCATTTT
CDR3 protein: CSASWAPREQPQHF

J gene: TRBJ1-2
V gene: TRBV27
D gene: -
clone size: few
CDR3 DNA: TGTGCCAGCAGTTTCCGAATTGACAGCGGTTATGGCTACACCTTC
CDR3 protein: CASSFRIDSGYGYTF

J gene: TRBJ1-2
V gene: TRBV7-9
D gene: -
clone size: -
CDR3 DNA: TGTGCCAGCGCTCAGGCAGGACCGGGGGGCTACACCTTC
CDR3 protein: CASAQAGPGGYTF

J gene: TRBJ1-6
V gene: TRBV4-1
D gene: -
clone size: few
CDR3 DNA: TGCGCCAGCAGCCGGGGACGGAATAATTCACCCCTCCACTTT
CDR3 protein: CASSRGRNNSPLHF

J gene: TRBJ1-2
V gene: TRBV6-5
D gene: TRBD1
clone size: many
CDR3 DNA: TGTGCCAGCAGTTACGGACAGGGGGCCTATGGCTACACCTTC
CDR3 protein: CASSYGQGAYGYTF

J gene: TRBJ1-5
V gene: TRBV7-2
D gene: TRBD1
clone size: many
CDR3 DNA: TGTGCCAGCAGCTATACAGGGGGGAATCAGCCCCAGCATTTT
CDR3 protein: CASSYTGGNQPQHF

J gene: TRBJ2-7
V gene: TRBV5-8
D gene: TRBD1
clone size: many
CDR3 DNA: TGTGCCAGCAGCGAACGGACAGGGGTCTCCCTCGAGCAGTACTTC
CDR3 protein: CASSERTGVSLEQYF

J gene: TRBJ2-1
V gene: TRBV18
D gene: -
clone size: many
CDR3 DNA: TGTGCCAGCTCAACCGGGACGGAGGCAATCTTC
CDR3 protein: CASSTGTEAIF

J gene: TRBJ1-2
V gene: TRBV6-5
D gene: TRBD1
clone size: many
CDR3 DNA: TGTGCCAGCAGTTACGGACAGGGAAACTATGGCTACACCTTC
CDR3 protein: CASSYGQGNYGYTF

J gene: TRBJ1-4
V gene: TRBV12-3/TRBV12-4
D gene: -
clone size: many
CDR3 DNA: TGTGCCAGCAACCGGATGGGGAATGAAAAACTGTTTTTT
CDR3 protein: CASNRMGNEKLFF

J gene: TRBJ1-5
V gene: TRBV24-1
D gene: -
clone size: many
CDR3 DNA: TGTGCCACCAGTGATTTTATGCACAAGAATAGCAATCAGCCCCAGCATTTT
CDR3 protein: CATSDFMHKNSNQPQHF

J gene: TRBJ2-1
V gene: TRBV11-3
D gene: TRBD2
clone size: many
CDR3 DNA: TGTGCCAGCAGCCTTAGCGGGAGACAAAACAATGAGCAGTTCTTC
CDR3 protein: CASSLSGRQNNEQFF

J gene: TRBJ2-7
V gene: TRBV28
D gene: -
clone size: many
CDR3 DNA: TGTGCCAGCAGTCGACAGATTAGCTCCTACGAGCAGTACTTC
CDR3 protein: CASSRQISSYEQYF

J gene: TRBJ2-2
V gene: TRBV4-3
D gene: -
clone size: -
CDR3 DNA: TGCGCCAGCAGAACAGGGATGGTCGCCGGGGAGCTGTTTTTT
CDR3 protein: CASRTGMVAGELFF

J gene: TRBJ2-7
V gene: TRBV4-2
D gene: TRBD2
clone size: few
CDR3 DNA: TGTGCCAGCAGCCTTTCGAGGGTTAGCGGGAGTAGGAACGAGCAGTACTTC
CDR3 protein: CASSLSRVSGSRNEQYF

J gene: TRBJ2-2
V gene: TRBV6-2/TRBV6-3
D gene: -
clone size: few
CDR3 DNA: TGTGCCAGCGGCTACCTAGGTCCCGGGGAGCTGTTTTTT
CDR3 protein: CASGYLGPGELFF

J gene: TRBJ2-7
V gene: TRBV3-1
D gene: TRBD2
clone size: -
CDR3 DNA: TGTGCCAGCAGCCAAGATCCCGCTAGCGGGAGTGTGGACGAGCAGTACTTC
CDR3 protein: CASSQDPASGSVDEQYF

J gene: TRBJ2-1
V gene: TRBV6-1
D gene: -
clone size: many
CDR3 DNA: TGTGCCAGCAGTTCGAGGAATACACGCAATGAGCAGTTCTTC
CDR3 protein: CASSSRNTRNEQFF

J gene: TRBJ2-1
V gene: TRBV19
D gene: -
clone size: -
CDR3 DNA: TGTGCCAGTAGACTTACAGGGTTGGGGATCAATGAGCAGTTCTTC
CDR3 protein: CASRLTGLGINEQFF

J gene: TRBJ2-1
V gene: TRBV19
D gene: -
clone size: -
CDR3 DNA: TGTGCCAGTAGTGCACTTCCCTCCTACAATGAGCAGTTCTTC
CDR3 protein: CASSALPSYNEQFF

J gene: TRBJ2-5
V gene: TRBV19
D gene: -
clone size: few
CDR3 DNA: TGTGCCACCCAGAAGGGGCTAGCCCCCCGACAGACCCAGTACTTC
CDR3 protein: CATQKGLAPRQTQYF

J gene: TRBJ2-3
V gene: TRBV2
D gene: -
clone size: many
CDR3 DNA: TGTGCCAGCACCCCAAGCCAGAGCGGGCAATTGGGGGGCACAGATACGCAGTATTTT
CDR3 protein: CASTPSQSGQLGGTDTQYF

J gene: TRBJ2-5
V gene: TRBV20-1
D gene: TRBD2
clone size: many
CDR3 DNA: TGCAGTGCTACCAGAGGTGGGGACTACGAGGCCCAGTACTTC
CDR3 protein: CSATRGGDYEAQYF

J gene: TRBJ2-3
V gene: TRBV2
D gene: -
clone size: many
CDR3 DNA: TGTGCCAGCAGTCGTTCTAGCGCCAACACAGATACGCAGTATTTT
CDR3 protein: CASSRSSANTDTQYF

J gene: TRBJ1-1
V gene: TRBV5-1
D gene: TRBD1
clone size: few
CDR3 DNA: TGCGCCAGCAGCCCGACAGGGATAGCTGAAGCTTTCTTT
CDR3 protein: CASSPTGIAEAFF

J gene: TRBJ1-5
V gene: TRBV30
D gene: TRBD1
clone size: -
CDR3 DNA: TGTGCCTGGAGTGTATTTTGGGGGACAGCTTATCTGCCCCAGCATTTT
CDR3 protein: CAWSVFWGTAYLPQHF

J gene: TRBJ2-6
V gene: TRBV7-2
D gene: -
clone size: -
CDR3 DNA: TGTGCCAGCAGCTTATGGGGGGGGCCCTCTGGGGCCAACGTCCTGACTTTC
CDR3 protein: CASSLWGGPSGANVLTF